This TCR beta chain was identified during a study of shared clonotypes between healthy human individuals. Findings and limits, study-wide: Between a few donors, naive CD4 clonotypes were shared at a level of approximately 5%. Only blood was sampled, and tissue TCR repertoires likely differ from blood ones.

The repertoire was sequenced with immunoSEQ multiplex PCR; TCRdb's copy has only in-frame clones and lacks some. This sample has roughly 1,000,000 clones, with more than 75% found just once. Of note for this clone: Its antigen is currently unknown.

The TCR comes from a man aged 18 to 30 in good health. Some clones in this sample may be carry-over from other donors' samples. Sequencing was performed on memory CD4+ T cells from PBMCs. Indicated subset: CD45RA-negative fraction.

The CDR3 DNA reads TGCAGCGTTAGACAGGGGGATAATTCACCCCTCCACTTT. It yields the protein CSVRQGDNSPLHF. The V gene is TRBV29-1, the J gene TRBJ1-6; 9 nucleotides line up with TRBD1. Germline values: CDR1 SQVTM, CDR2 ANQGSEA. CDR3 length: 13 residues. Trimming took 5 bases from V and 5 from J; bases not matched to a gene: 1.